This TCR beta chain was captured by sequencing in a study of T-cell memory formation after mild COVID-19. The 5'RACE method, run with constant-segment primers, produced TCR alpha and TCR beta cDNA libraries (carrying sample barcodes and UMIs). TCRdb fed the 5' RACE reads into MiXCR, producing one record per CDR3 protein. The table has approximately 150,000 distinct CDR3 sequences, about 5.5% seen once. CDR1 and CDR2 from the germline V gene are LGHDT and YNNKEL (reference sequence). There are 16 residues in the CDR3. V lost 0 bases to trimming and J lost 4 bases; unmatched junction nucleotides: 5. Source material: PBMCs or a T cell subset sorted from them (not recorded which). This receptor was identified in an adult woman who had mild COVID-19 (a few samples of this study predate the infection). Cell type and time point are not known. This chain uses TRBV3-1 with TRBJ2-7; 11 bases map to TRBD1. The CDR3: CASSQDFGQGAYEQYF. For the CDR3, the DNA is TGTGCCAGCAGCCAAGACTTCGGACAGGGGGCTTACGAGCAGTACTTC.